The 8 T cell receptor beta chains in this list originate from one sample, sequenced in a study of blood T cell repertoires in COVID-19. Clones were sequenced by immunoSEQ multiplex PCR, and TCRdb holds only the in-frame ones, with some missing. This table holds fewer than 250,000 clones, about 88% found once. The specimen sequenced was peripheral blood. These receptors all stem from a man aged 40-55 years with acute or convalescent COVID-19.

This clone was counted a few times. The chain has TRBV9 and TRBJ2-7, with 14 bases fitting TRBD2. This CDR3 comprises 15 residues. V shed 4 bases, J shed 3 bases, and the junction held 3 bases outside the gene matches. Germline V gene data show CDR1 as SGDLS and CDR2 as YYNGEE. CDR3 nucleotides: TGTGCCAGCAGCCAAGGGACTAGCGGGAGCTACGAGCAGTACTTC. Translation gives CASSQGTSGSYEQYF.

In its sample, this clone was seen once. The chain has TRBV27 and TRBJ2-1; 8 bases match TRBD2. After removal of 3 bases from V and 2 bases from J, the junction contained 6 bases not matched to a gene. The CDR3 is 16 residues long. CDR1 MNHEY and CDR2 SMNVEV come from the germline V gene (reference sequence). CDR3 residues: CASSLIGGAAYNEQFF. The CDR3, as DNA: TGTGCCAGCAGTTTGATCGGGGGGGCGGCCTACAATGAGCAGTTCTTC.

V is TRBV28 and J is TRBJ2-1; perhaps TRBD2 as D (5 bases). This CDR3 has 14 residues. Germline assignment: CDR1 MDHEN and CDR2 SYDVKM. Trimming cost V 9 bases and J 3 bases, with 15 bases left between them. The CDR3 region is CARTTEGNYNEQFF. CDR3 in DNA: TGTGCCAGAACTACCGAGGGTAACTACAATGAGCAGTTCTTC. The whole variable domain, remainder taken from reference TRBV28 and TRBJ2-1, is DVKVTQSSRYLVKRTGEKVFLECVQDMDHENMFWYRQDPGLGLRLIYFSYDVKMKEKGDIPEGYSVSREKKERFSLILESASTNQTSMYLCARTTEGNYNEQFFGPGTRLTVL.

The chain combines TRBV2 with TRBJ1-6; D is possibly TRBD1 (5 bases). CDR1 and CDR2 (germline): SNHLY, FYNNEI. This CDR3 is built from 17 residues. With 0 bases removed from V and 7 bases from J, the gap between germline ends came to 16 bases. CDR3 nucleotide sequence: TGTGCCAGCAGTGAAGCCTATTCGACAGATGGGAATTCACCCCTCCACTTT. It yields the protein CASSEAYSTDGNSPLHF.

This chain joins TRBV11-3 and TRBJ1-6, with no clear D. Germline CDR1 reads SGHNT; CDR2 reads YENEEA. The CDR3 extends over 13 amino acids. Trimming removed 4 bases from V and 8 bases from J, with 9 bases in between. The chain's CDR3 is CASSYQRDSPLHF. The CDR3 bases are TGTGCCAGCAGCTATCAACGGGATTCACCCCTCCACTTT.

This clone occurred once. The chain is built from TRBV5-6 and TRBJ2-7; TRBD2 agrees at 11 bases. This CDR3 comprises 15 residues. J gave up 3 bases and V 4 bases, and 6 bases lay outside the gene matches. Germline V CDR1 and CDR2: SGHDT, YYEEEE. The CDR3 region has the DNA TGTGCCAGCAGCCTGGGGACTAGCGGCTACTACGAGCAGTACTTC. Translated, it gives CASSLGTSGYYEQYF.

This sequence joins TRBV11-2 and TRBJ2-2; 11 nucleotides line up with TRBD2. The germline V gene encodes CDR1 SGHAT and CDR2 FQNNGV. V gave up 7 bases and J gave up 5 bases; unmatched junction bases: 9. There are 16 residues in the CDR3. The CDR3 coding sequence is TGTGCCAGCACCTCTTATACTAGCGGGAGTACCGGGGAGCTGTTTTTT. It codes for CASTSYTSGSTGELFF.

V and J are TRBV18 and TRBJ1-5; 8 nucleotides align to TRBD1. Germline CDR1 is KGHSH and CDR2 is LQKENI. The CDR3 sequence is 15 residues long. Trimming at V came to 3 bases and at J to 9 bases, leaving 10 bases not matched to a gene. The CDR3 spells CASSPGQGLVGPQHF. CDR3 bases: TGTGCCAGCTCACCTGGACAGGGTCTAGTCGGGCCCCAGCATTTT. Supplemented by reference TRBV18 and TRBJ1-5, the full variable domain reads NAGVMQNPRHLVRRRGQEARLRCSPMKGHSHVYWYRQLPEEGLKFMVYLQKENIIDESGMPKERFSAEFPKEGPSILRIQQVVRGDSAAYFCASSPGQGLVGPQHFGDGTRLSIL.